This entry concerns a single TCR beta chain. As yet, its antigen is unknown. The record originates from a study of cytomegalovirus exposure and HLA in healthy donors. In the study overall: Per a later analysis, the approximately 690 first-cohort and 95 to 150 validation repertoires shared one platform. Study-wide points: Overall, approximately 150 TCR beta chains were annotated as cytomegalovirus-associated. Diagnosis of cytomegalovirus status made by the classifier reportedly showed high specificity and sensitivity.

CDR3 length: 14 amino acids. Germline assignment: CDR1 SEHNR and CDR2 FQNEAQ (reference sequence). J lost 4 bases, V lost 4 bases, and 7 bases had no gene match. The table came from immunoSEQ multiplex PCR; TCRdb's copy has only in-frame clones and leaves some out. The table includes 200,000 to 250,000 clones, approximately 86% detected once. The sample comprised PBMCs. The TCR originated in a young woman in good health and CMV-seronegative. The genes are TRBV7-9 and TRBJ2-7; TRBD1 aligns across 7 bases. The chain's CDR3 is CASSSNRGKYEQYF. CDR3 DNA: TGTGCCAGCAGCTCGAACAGGGGAAAGTACGAGCAGTACTTC.